One sample yielded the 4 T cell receptor beta chains listed below, sequenced in a study of beta chain features in type 1 diabetes. The entirety of the isolated RNA underwent reverse transcription, so expressed TCRB transcripts were sequenced. Assay: immunoSEQ multiplex PCR; the TCRdb copy retains only in-frame clones and omits some. The sample lists a few hundred thousand clones; about 23% were seen once. Study-level results: All four CD4+ subsets from Type 1 diabetes patients carried moderately but significantly shorter TCRB CDR3s.

The antigens these receptors bind are not known. Sequenced input: naive CD4+ T cells from blood. The receptors shown here come from a woman aged 25 to 39 with type 1 diabetes.

The V gene is TRBV4-1, the J gene TRBJ2-7; the match to TRBD2 covers 7 bases. Germline CDR1 MGHRA, CDR2 YSYEKL. V was pared by 4 bases and J by 2 bases, with 8 bases of the junction left unmatched. This CDR3 contains 15 residues. The CDR3 reads CASSPRLAAAYEQYF. The DNA of the CDR3 is TGCGCCAGCAGCCCGCGACTAGCAGCTGCCTACGAGCAGTACTTC.

The chain joins TRBV7-3 to TRBJ2-7, with 7 bases that match TRBD2. Losses at the gene ends were 0 bases for V and 0 bases for J; bases not matched to a gene: 2. CDR1 is SGHTA and CDR2 is FQGTGA in the germline V gene. There are 15 residues in the CDR3. The CDR3 loop is CASSLTGGSSYEQYF. The CDR3 DNA is TGTGCCAGCAGCTTAACCGGCGGGAGCTCCTACGAGCAGTACTTC.

The CDR3 sequence: CASSEWRENTEAFF. The CDR3 DNA follows: TGTGCCAGCAGTGAATGGAGGGAAAACACTGAAGCTTTCTTT. V usage is TRBV25-1 and J usage is TRBJ1-1; D is ambiguous. The V gene lost 1 base and the J gene lost 2 bases, with 8 bases spanning the gap. The CDR3 is made up of 14 amino acids. Germline-derived CDR1 and CDR2 are MGHDK and SYGVNS.

This rearrangement joins TRBV29-1 to TRBJ1-1; D remains ambiguous. CDR3 length: 12 amino acids. Germline-derived CDR1 and CDR2 are SQVTM and ANQGSEA. The V end was cut by 6 bases, the J end by 2 bases, with 10 bases between. CDR3 loop: CSVSKRNTEAFF. As DNA, the CDR3 is TGCAGCGTATCGAAGAGAAACACTGAAGCTTTCTTT.